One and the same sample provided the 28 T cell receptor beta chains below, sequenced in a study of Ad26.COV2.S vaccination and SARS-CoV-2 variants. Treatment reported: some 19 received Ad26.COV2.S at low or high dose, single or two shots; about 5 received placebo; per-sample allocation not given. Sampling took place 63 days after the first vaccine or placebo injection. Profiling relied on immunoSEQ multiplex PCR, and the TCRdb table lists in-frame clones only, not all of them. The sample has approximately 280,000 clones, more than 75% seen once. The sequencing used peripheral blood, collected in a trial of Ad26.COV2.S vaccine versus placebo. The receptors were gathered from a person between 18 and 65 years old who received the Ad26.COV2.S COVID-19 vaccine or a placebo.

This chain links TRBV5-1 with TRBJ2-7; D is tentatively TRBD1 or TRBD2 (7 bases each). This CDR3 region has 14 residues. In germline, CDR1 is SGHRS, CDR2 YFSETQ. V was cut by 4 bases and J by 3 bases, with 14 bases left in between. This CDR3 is CASSPTGEGYEQYF. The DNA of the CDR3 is TGCGCCAGCAGCCCCACAGGGGAGGGCTACGAGCAGTACTTC.

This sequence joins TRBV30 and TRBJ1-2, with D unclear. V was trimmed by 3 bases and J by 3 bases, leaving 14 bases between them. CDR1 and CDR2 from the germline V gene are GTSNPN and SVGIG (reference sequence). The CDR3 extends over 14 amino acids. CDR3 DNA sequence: TGTGCCTGGAGCCGGAAGGGCCGCCACTATGGCTACACCTTC. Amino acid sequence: CAWSRKGRHYGYTF. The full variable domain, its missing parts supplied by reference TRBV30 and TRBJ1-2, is SQTIHQWPATLVQPVGSPLSLECTVEGTSNPNLYWYRQAAGRGLQLLFYSVGIGQISSEVPQNLSASRPQDRQFILSSKKLLLSDSGFYLCAWSRKGRHYGYTFGSGTRLTVV.

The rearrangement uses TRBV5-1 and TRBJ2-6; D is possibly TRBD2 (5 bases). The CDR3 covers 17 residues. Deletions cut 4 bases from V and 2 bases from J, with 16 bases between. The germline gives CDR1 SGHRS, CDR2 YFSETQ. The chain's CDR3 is CASSPGLLKAGANVLTF. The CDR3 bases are TGCGCCAGCAGCCCCGGACTGTTGAAAGCTGGGGCCAACGTCCTGACTTTC.

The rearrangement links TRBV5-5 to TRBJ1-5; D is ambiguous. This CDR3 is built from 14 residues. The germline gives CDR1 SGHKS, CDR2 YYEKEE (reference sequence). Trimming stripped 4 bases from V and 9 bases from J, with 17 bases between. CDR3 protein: CASSPGPEAGPQHF. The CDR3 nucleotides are TGTGCCAGCAGCCCGGGCCCAGAGGCGGGGCCCCAGCATTTT.

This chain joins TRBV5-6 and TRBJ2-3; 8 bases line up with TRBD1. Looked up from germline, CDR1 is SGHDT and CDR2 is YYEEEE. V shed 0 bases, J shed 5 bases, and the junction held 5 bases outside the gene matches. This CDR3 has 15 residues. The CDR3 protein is CASSLGPGGLDTQYF. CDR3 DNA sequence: TGTGCCAGCAGCTTGGGGCCAGGGGGCTTAGATACGCAGTATTTT. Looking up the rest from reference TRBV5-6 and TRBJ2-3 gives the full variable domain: DAGVTQSPTHLIKTRGQQVTLRCSPKSGHDTVSWYQQALGQGPQFIFQYYEEEERQRGNFPDRFSGHQFPNYSSELNVNALLLGDSALYLCASSLGPGGLDTQYFGPGTRLTVL.

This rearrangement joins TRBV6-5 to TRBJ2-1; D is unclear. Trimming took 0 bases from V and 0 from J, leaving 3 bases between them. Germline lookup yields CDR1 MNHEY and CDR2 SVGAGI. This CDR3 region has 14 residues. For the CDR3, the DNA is TGTGCCAGCAGTTACTCGAGCTCCTACAATGAGCAGTTCTTC. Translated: CASSYSSSYNEQFF.

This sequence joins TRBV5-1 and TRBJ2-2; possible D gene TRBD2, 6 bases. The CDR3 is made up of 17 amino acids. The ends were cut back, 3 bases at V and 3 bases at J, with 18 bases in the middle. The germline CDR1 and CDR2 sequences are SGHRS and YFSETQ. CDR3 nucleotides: TGCGCCAGCAGCTCCCGGGACTCGGTGGGACACACCGGGGAGCTGTTTTTT. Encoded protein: CASSSRDSVGHTGELFF.

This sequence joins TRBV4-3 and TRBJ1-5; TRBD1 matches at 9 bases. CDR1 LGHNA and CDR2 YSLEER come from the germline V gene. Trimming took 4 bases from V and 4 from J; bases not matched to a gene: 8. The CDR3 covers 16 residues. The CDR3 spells CASSLAWTGENQPQHF. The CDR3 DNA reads TGCGCCAGCAGCCTCGCTTGGACAGGGGAAAATCAGCCCCAGCATTTT.

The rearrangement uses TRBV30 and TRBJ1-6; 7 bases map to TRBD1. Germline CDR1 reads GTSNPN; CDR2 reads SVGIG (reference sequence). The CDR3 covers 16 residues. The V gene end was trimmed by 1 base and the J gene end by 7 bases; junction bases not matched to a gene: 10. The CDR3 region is CAWSGGWGTENSPLHF. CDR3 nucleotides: TGTGCCTGGAGTGGGGGGTGGGGGACAGAAAATTCACCCCTCCACTTT.

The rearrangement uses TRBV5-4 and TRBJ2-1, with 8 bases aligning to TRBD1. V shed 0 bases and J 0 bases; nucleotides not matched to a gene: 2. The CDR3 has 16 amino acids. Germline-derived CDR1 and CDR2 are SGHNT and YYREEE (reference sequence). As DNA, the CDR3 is TGTGCCAGCAGCTTGGCAACAGGGGGCTCCTACAATGAGCAGTTCTTC. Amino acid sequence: CASSLATGGSYNEQFF.

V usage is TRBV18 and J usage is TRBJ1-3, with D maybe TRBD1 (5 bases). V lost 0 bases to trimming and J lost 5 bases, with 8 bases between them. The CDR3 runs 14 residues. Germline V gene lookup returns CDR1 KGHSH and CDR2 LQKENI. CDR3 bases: TGTGCCAGCTCACCACCGGGGCCCCGAAACACCATATATTTT. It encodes CASSPPGPRNTIYF.

CDR3 sequence: CASSASQRLYNEQFF. The CDR3 nucleotides are TGCGCCAGCAGCGCGTCCCAGAGACTCTACAATGAGCAGTTCTTC. The gene calls are TRBV5-1 and TRBJ2-1; no definite D call. The CDR3 runs to 15 residues. Trimming cost V 4 bases and J 3 bases, with 14 bases left between them. The germline V gene has CDR1 SGHRS and CDR2 YFSETQ.

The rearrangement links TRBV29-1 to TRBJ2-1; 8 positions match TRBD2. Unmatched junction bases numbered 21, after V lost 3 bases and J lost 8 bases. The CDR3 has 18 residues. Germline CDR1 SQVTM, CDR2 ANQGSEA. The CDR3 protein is CSVERIPAGVLNADEQFF. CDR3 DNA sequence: TGCAGCGTTGAGAGGATCCCAGCGGGAGTCCTAAATGCCGATGAGCAGTTCTTC.

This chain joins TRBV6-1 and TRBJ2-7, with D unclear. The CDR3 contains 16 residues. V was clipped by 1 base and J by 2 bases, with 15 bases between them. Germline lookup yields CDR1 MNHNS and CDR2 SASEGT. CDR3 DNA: TGTGCCAGCAGTGAAGGGGTTGGACCGGCGACCTACGAGCAGTACTTC. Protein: CASSEGVGPATYEQYF.

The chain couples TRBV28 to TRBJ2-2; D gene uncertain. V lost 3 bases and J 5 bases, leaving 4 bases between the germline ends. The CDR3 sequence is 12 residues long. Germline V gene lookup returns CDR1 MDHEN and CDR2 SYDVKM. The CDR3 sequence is CASSFLTGELFF. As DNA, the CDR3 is TGTGCCAGCAGTTTTCTGACCGGGGAGCTGTTTTTT. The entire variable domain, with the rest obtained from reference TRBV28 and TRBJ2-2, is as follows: DVKVTQSSRYLVKRTGEKVFLECVQDMDHENMFWYRQDPGLGLRLIYFSYDVKMKEKGDIPEGYSVSREKKERFSLILESASTNQTSMYLCASSFLTGELFFGEGSRLTVL.

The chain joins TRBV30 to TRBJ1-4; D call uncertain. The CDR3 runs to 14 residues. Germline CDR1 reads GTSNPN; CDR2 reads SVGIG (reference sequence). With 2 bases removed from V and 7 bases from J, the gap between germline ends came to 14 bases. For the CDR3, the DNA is TGTGCCTGGAGTCGGGATGGGTCAGGTGAAAAACTGTTTTTT. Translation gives CAWSRDGSGEKLFF.

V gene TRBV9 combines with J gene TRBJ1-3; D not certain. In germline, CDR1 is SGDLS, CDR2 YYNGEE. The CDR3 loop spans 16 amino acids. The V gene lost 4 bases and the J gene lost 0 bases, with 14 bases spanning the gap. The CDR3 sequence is CASSIGRLRSGNTIYF. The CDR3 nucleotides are TGTGCCAGCAGCATAGGACGGCTCCGCTCTGGAAACACCATATATTTT.

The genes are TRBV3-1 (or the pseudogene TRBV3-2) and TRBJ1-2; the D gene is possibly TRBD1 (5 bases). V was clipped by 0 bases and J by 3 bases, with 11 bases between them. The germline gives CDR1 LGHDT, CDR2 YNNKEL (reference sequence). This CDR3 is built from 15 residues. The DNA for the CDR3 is TGTGCCAGCAGCCAAGATCTTCCGACAGACTATGGCTACACCTTC. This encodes CASSQDLPTDYGYTF.

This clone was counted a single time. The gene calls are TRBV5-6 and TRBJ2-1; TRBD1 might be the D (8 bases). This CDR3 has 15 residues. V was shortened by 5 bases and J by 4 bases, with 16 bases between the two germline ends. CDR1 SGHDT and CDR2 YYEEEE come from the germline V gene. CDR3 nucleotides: TGTGCCAGCAGTTTGCGGGGGACAGGATACAATGAGCAGTTCTTC. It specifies CASSLRGTGYNEQFF. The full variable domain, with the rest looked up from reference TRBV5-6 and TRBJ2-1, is DAGVTQSPTHLIKTRGQQVTLRCSPKSGHDTVSWYQQALGQGPQFIFQYYEEEERQRGNFPDRFSGHQFPNYSSELNVNALLLGDSALYLCASSLRGTGYNEQFFGPGTRLTVL.

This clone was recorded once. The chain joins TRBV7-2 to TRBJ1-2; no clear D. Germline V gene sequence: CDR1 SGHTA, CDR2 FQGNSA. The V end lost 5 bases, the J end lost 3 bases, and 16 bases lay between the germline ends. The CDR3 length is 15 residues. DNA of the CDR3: TGTGCCAGCAGCACCACCGAGGCGGGGTACTATGGCTACACCTTC. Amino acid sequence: CASSTTEAGYYGYTF. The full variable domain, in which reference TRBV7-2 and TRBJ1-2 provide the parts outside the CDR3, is GAGVSQSPSNKVTEKGKDVELRCDPISGHTALYWYRQSLGQGLEFLIYFQGNSAPDKSGLPSDRFSAERTGGSVSTLTIQRTQQEDSAVYLCASSTTEAGYYGYTFGSGTRLTVV.

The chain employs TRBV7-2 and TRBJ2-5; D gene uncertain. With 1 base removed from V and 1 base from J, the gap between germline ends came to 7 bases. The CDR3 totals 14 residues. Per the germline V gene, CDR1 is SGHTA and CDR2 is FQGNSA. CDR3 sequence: CASSLGGSQETQYF. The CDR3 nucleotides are TGTGCCAGCAGCTTAGGGGGTAGCCAAGAGACCCAGTACTTC.

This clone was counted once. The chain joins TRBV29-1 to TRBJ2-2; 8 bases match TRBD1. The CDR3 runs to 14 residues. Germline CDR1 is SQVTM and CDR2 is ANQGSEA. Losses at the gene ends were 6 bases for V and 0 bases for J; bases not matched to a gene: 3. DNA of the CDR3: TGCAGCGTCCCAGGGGGCACGAACACCGGGGAGCTGTTTTTT. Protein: CSVPGGTNTGELFF.

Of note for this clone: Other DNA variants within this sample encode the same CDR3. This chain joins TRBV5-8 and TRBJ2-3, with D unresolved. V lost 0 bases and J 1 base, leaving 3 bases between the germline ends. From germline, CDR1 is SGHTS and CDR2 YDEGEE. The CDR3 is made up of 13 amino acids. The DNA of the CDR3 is TGTGCCAGCAGCTTGGCAGGCACAGATACGCAGTATTTT. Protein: CASSLAGTDTQYF.

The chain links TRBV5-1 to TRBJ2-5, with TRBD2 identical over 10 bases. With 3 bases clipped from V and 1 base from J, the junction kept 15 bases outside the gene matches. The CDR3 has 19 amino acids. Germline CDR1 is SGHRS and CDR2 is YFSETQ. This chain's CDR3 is CASSSPASGRALSQETQYF. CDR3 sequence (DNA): TGCGCCAGCAGCTCGCCGGCGAGCGGGAGGGCCCTCAGCCAAGAGACCCAGTACTTC.

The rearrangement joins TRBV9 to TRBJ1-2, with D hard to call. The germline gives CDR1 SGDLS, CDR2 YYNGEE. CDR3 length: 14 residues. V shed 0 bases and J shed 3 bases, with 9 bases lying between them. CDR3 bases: TGTGCCAGCAGCGTAGCCCCCAGCGACTATGGCTACACCTTC. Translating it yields CASSVAPSDYGYTF.

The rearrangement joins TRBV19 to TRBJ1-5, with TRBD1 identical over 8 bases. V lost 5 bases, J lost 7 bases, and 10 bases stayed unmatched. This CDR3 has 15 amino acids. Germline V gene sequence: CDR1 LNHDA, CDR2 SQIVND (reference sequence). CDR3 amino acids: CASSVSQGARQPQHF. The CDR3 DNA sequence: TGTGCCAGTAGTGTCTCCCAGGGGGCGAGGCAGCCCCAGCATTTT.

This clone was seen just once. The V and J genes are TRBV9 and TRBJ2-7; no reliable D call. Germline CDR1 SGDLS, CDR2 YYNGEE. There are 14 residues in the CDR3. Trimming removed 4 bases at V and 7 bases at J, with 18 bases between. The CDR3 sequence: CASSSGRSSLEQYF. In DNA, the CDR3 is TGTGCCAGCAGCTCGGGTCGTAGCTCGTTGGAGCAGTACTTC. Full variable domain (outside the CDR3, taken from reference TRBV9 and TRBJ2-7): DSGVTQTPKHLITATGQRVTLRCSPRSGDLSVYWYQQSLDQGLQFLIQYYNGEERAKGNILERFSAQQFPDLHSELNLSSLELGDSALYFCASSSGRSSLEQYFGPGTRLTVT.

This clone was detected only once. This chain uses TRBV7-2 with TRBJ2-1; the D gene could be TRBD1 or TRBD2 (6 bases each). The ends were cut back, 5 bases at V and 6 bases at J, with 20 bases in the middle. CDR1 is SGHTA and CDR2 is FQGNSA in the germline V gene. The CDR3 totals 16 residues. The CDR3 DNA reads TGTGCCAGCAGCCCCTCCGTGGGGGGCCGGCGCAATGAGCAGTTCTTC. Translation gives CASSPSVGGRRNEQFF.